Each of the 29 T cell receptor beta chains below was sequenced from the same sample in a study of blood T cell repertoires in COVID-19. Here immunoSEQ multiplex PCR was the method, and the copy in TCRdb shows in-frame clones only, minus some. The sample lists nearly 250,000 clones, 85% occurring once. The sample was PBMCs or T cells enriched from blood (not recorded which). The receptors shown here come from a woman aged 45 to 65 with acute COVID-19.

The V call is TRBV7-6, the J call TRBJ1-1, with D maybe TRBD1 (6 bases). In germline, CDR1 is SGHVS, CDR2 FNYEAQ. V was pared by 5 bases and J by 6 bases, with 13 bases between. CDR3 length equals 13 residues. CDR3 bases: TGTGCCAGCAGCCGGGGCCCAGGGGCTGAAGCTTTCTTT. Its protein is CASSRGPGAEAFF.

The rearrangement links TRBV30 to TRBJ1-3; no clear D. Trimming stripped 0 bases from V and 4 bases from J, with 10 bases between. Germline V CDR1 and CDR2: GTSNPN, SVGIG (reference sequence). The CDR3 sequence is 14 residues long. In DNA, the CDR3 is TGTGCCTGGAGTGTACAAAAAGTAGGAAACACCATATATTTT. Translating it yields CAWSVQKVGNTIYF.

This rearrangement joins TRBV14 to TRBJ1-1; D is uncertain. Per germline, CDR1 SGHDN and CDR2 FVKESK. Trimming cost V 0 bases and J 0 bases, with 5 bases left between them. This CDR3 is built from 14 residues. The CDR3 reads CASSQDLMNTEAFF. In DNA form, the CDR3 reads TGTGCCAGCAGCCAAGATCTAATGAACACTGAAGCTTTCTTT.

This chain joins TRBV12-1 and TRBJ1-2. TRBV12-1 is labeled a pseudogene. This CDR3 spans 13 amino acids. The CDR3 nucleotides read TGTGCCAGCAGCCGCCGGGGGAACGAGGGCTACACCTTC. Translating gives CASSRRGNEGYTF.

The chain recombines TRBV9 with TRBJ1-6, with D unclear. V was cut by 0 bases and J by 7 bases, with 11 bases left in between. CDR3 length: 15 residues. Germline lookup yields CDR1 SGDLS and CDR2 YYNGEE. For the CDR3, the DNA is TGTGCCAGCAGCGTAGAGTACAGAGAGAATTCACCCCTCCACTTT. Amino acids: CASSVEYRENSPLHF.

The chain uses TRBV14 and TRBJ2-2; a possible D gene is TRBD2 (5 bases). This CDR3 has 17 amino acids. V was shortened by 0 bases and J by 1 base, with 12 bases between the two germline ends. The germline V gene encodes CDR1 SGHDN and CDR2 FVKESK. Written as DNA, the CDR3 is TGTGCCAGCAGCCAAGAGGTGGACTGGAAGAACACCGGGGAGCTGTTTTTT. Its translation is CASSQEVDWKNTGELFF.

This clone was picked up one time. The V call is TRBV12-3 or TRBV12-4, the J call TRBJ2-1; tentative D call: TRBD1 (5 bases). The CDR3 is 12 residues long. The V end lost 6 bases, the J end lost 6 bases, and 9 bases lay between the germline ends. The CDR3 is CASSRRGNEQFF. The DNA for the CDR3 is TGTGCCAGCAGCCGTAGGGGCAATGAGCAGTTCTTC.

This chain connects TRBV5-4 to TRBJ2-1; 9 bases match TRBD2. CDR3 size: 15 residues. J gave up 3 bases and V 2 bases, and 3 bases lay outside the gene matches. CDR1 and CDR2 from the germline V gene are SGHNT and YYREEE (reference sequence). The DNA of the CDR3 is TGTGCCAGCAGCTTCGAGCGGGGGGTCTACAATGAGCAGTTCTTC. Translated, it gives CASSFERGVYNEQFF.

The V gene is TRBV5-1, the J gene TRBJ1-2; 7 bases agree with TRBD1. Germline lookup yields CDR1 SGHRS and CDR2 YFSETQ. CDR3 length: 15 amino acids. Trimming removed 3 bases from V and 5 bases from J; junction bases left unmatched: 10. The CDR3: CASSSIGDSRYGYTF. The CDR3 region has the DNA TGCGCCAGCAGCTCGATTGGGGACAGCCGATATGGCTACACCTTC.

This sequence joins TRBV7-8 and TRBJ2-5, with D possibly TRBD1 on 6 matching bases. Trimming left V 3 bases short and J 2 bases short, with 10 bases between. The CDR3 is 14 residues long. Looked up from germline, CDR1 is SGHVS and CDR2 is FQNEAQ. CDR3 nucleotides: TGTGCCAGCAGCTTGAACACAGGGCAAGAGACCCAGTACTTC. Translating it yields CASSLNTGQETQYF.

This chain connects TRBV25-1 to TRBJ2-3; tentatively, D is TRBD2 (5 bases). V lost 3 bases to trimming and J lost 0 bases, with 7 bases between them. CDR1 is MGHDK, CDR2 SYGVNS, per germline. This CDR3 has 14 amino acids. DNA of the CDR3: TGTGCCAGCAGTGAGGGAGCGAGCACAGATACGCAGTATTTT. The encoded protein is CASSEGASTDTQYF.

This clone was detected only once. This chain links TRBV5-1 with TRBJ1-1; weak D call: TRBD1 (6 bases). The germline V gene has CDR1 SGHRS and CDR2 YFSETQ. CDR3 length equals 14 residues. The germline V and J ends were trimmed by 0 bases and 4 bases, with 10 bases remaining between them. CDR3 residues: CASSLERGSTEAFF. The CDR3 DNA reads TGCGCCAGCAGCTTGGAGAGGGGGAGCACTGAAGCTTTCTTT.

The V and J genes are TRBV30 and TRBJ1-2; a weak D match, TRBD1 (5 bases). V lost 3 bases to trimming and J lost 8 bases, with 10 bases between them. CDR1 GTSNPN and CDR2 SVGIG come from the germline V gene (reference sequence). The CDR3 sequence is 11 residues long. CDR3 in DNA: TGTGCCTGGAGCCACCCAGGGGGCTACACCTTC. This encodes CAWSHPGGYTF.

This clone turned up a few times. This chain joins TRBV7-2 and TRBJ1-1; D uncertain. CDR1 and CDR2 (germline): SGHTA, FQGNSA. This CDR3 is 12 amino acids long. Trimming removed 3 bases at V and 3 bases at J, with 5 bases between. CDR3 in DNA: TGTGCCAGCAGCTTCTCCCACACTGAAGCTTTCTTT. It codes for CASSFSHTEAFF.

This chain joins TRBV10-3 and TRBJ1-2, with D possibly TRBD1 on 5 matching bases. The germline CDR1 and CDR2 sequences are ENHRY and SYGVKD. CDR3 length equals 14 residues. V lost 2 bases and J lost 6, with 13 bases in between. The CDR3 DNA is TGTGCCATCAGTGAGGACATCAGGGAGGATGGCTACACCTTC. Translating it yields CAISEDIREDGYTF.

The chain recombines TRBV6-4 with TRBJ2-2; 11 nucleotides match TRBD2. V shed 4 bases, J shed 6 bases, and the junction held 7 bases outside the gene matches. CDR3 size: 16 residues. The germline CDR1 and CDR2 sequences are MRHNA and SNTAGT. The CDR3 DNA sequence: TGTGCCAGCAGTGCACTAGCGGGGGCCTCTCCCGGGGAGCTGTTTTTT. Amino acids: CASSALAGASPGELFF.

The rearrangement uses TRBV5-4 and TRBJ1-5, with D perhaps TRBD1 (5 bases). The V gene lost 4 bases and the J gene lost 6 bases, with 14 bases spanning the gap. The CDR3 spans 14 residues. Per germline, CDR1 SGHNT and CDR2 YYREEE (reference sequence). CDR3 sequence reads: CASSARGEPQPQHF. DNA of the CDR3: TGTGCCAGCAGCGCCCGGGGGGAGCCTCAGCCCCAGCATTTT.

The chain combines TRBV7-8 with TRBJ2-1; 14 bases are a match to TRBD2. Germline CDR1 and CDR2: SGHVS and FQNEAQ. The ends lost 5 bases at V and 2 bases at J; junction bases unmatched: 5. The CDR3 loop spans 17 amino acids. The CDR3 spells CASSRTSGGITYNEQFF. CDR3 sequence (DNA): TGTGCCAGCAGCCGGACTAGCGGGGGGATCACCTACAATGAGCAGTTCTTC.

This clone was observed once. This sequence joins TRBV4-3 and TRBJ1-2, with 10 bases that match TRBD1. This CDR3 has 18 residues. CDR1 LGHNA and CDR2 YSLEER come from the germline V gene. V shed 0 bases, J shed 1 base, and the junction held 8 bases outside the gene matches. The CDR3 bases are TGCGCCAGCAGCCAAGACGACCCGGGACAGGGGATTAACTATGGCTACACCTTC. This sequence encodes CASSQDDPGQGINYGYTF.

The chain uses TRBV10-3 and TRBJ1-5; D is perhaps TRBD1 (5 bases). Germline V gene sequence: CDR1 ENHRY, CDR2 SYGVKD. This CDR3 spans 14 amino acids. Trimming took off 3 bases at V and 3 bases at J, with 9 bases between the two ends. The CDR3 region is CAISDWGDNQPQHF. CDR3 DNA: TGTGCCATCAGTGACTGGGGGGACAATCAGCCCCAGCATTTT.

This chain connects TRBV6-2 or TRBV6-3 to TRBJ1-2; D remains unclear. Trimming took off 6 bases at V and 5 bases at J, with 10 bases between the two ends. CDR1 is MNHEY and CDR2 is SVGEGT in the germline V gene. The CDR3 spans 12 residues. This CDR3 reads CASSLVGYGYTF. The DNA of the CDR3 is TGTGCCAGCAGCCTAGTCGGGTATGGCTACACCTTC.

The chain has TRBV4-3 and TRBJ2-1; 9 bases are a match to TRBD1. V shed 5 bases, J shed 6 bases, and the junction held 8 bases outside the gene matches. CDR3 size: 15 residues. The germline gives CDR1 LGHNA, CDR2 YSLEER. This CDR3 is CASSFGDRATNEQFF. The DNA of the CDR3 is TGCGCCAGCAGCTTCGGGGACAGGGCGACCAATGAGCAGTTCTTC.

In this sample, this clone turned up once. V and J are TRBV10-3 and TRBJ1-1; TRBD1 matches 7 bases. CDR1 is ENHRY, CDR2 SYGVKD, per germline. The V and J ends lost 11 bases and 5 bases, in that order; junction bases with no gene match: 11. The CDR3 loop spans 13 amino acids. The CDR3 DNA follows: TGTGCCTTCAAAACAGGGGAGGAAACTGAAGCTTTCTTT. Protein product: CAFKTGEETEAFF.

The J gene is TRBJ1-1, the V gene TRBV3-1 (or the pseudogene TRBV3-2), with unresolved D. The CDR3 is made up of 13 amino acids. Germline V CDR1 and CDR2: LGHDT, YNNKEL (reference sequence). V lost 1 base, J lost 4 bases, and 7 bases lay in between. The CDR3 sequence is CASSQVESTEAFF. The CDR3 DNA is TGTGCCAGCAGCCAAGTTGAGAGCACTGAAGCTTTCTTT.

The chain has TRBV12-1 and TRBJ1-2; whether TRBD1, the table's D call, matches the DNA was not checked. TRBV12-1 is designated a pseudogene. The CDR3 is 14 residues long. CDR3 DNA sequence: TGTGCCAGCAGCTTTGGGGACAGGGGAGATGGCTACACCTTC. The encoded protein is CASSFGDRGDGYTF.

This chain links TRBV20-1 with TRBJ2-1; a possible D gene is TRBD1 (6 bases). The V gene lost 3 bases and the J gene lost 14 bases, with 11 bases spanning the gap. CDR3 size: 10 residues. Per the germline V gene, CDR1 is DFQATT and CDR2 is SNEGSKA (reference sequence). The chain's CDR3 is CSASRDTEFF. In DNA, the CDR3 is TGCAGTGCTAGCCGGGACACAGAGTTCTTC.

This chain connects TRBV6-1 to TRBJ2-7; possibly TRBD2 for D (6 bases). This CDR3 comprises 14 residues. V was pared by 1 base and J by 4 bases, with 11 bases between. In germline, CDR1 is MNHNS, CDR2 SASEGT. This CDR3 reads CASSEGGGVYEQYF. The DNA for the CDR3 is TGTGCCAGCAGTGAAGGGGGAGGTGTGTACGAGCAGTACTTC.

The chain combines TRBV30 with TRBJ1-2; a possible D gene is TRBD1 (6 bases). Germline V gives CDR1 GTSNPN, CDR2 SVGIG (reference sequence). Trimming pared 5 bases from V and 4 bases from J, leaving 17 bases between. The length of the CDR3 is 14 residues. CDR3 DNA sequence: TGTGCCTGGGACCTCACAGGGAGGGTCTATGGCTACACCTTC. The encoded protein is CAWDLTGRVYGYTF.

The rearrangement joins TRBV25-1 to TRBJ2-2; TRBD1 matches 7 bases. The germline V gene encodes CDR1 MGHDK and CDR2 SYGVNS. The CDR3 loop spans 15 amino acids. The ends lost 4 bases at V and 5 bases at J; junction bases unmatched: 7. As DNA, the CDR3 is TGTGCCAGCAGTGCTGAGGGGGCGCTTACCGGGGAGCTGTTTTTT. As protein: CASSAEGALTGELFF. Looking up the rest from reference TRBV25-1 and TRBJ2-2 gives the full variable domain: EADIYQTPRYLVIGTGKKITLECSQTMGHDKMYWYQQDPGMELHLIHYSYGVNSTEKGDLSSESTVSRIRTEHFPLTLESARPSHTSQYLCASSAEGALTGELFFGEGSRLTVL.